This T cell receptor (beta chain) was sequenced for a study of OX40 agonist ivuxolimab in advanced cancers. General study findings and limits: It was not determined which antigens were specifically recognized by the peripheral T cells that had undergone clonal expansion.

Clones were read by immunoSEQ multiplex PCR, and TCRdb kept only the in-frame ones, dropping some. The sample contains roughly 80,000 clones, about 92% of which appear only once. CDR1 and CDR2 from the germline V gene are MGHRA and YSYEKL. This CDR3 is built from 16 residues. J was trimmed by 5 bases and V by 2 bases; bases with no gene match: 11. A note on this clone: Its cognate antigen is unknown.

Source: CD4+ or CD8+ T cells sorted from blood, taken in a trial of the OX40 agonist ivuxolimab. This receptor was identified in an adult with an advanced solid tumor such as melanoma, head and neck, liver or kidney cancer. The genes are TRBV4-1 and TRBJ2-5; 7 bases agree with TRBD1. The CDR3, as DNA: TGCGCCAGCAGCCAACGCCCCCCCCAGACAGGGGAGACCCAGTACTTC. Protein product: CASSQRPPQTGETQYF.